These 23 T cell receptor beta chains share one sample of origin, sequenced in a study of blood T cell repertoires in COVID-19. Only in-frame clones appear in the TCRdb table, and some are missing; sequencing was by immunoSEQ multiplex PCR. The sample carries just over 250,000 clones, about 87% recorded once. Sequencing was carried out using peripheral blood. These receptors originate from a woman aged 50 to 65 with acute or convalescent COVID-19.

V usage is TRBV9 and J usage is TRBJ1-2; 8 bases agree with TRBD1. Germline CDR1 SGDLS, CDR2 YYNGEE. V shed 0 bases and J 3 bases; nucleotides not matched to a gene: 7. This CDR3 comprises 16 residues. As DNA, the CDR3 is TGTGCCAGCAGCGTAGCTATCCAGGGGGCGGACTATGGCTACACCTTC. This codes for CASSVAIQGADYGYTF.

The chain employs TRBV7-2 and TRBJ1-6; TRBD1 might be the D (6 bases). CDR1 is SGHTA, CDR2 FQGNSA, per germline. The CDR3 totals 16 residues. V was cut by 5 bases and J by 3 bases, with 14 bases left in between. The CDR3 spells CASSKAGASYNSPLHF. For the CDR3, the DNA is TGTGCCAGCAGCAAGGCAGGGGCTAGCTATAATTCACCCCTCCACTTT.

On this clone: Other DNA sequences in the sample encode the same CDR3. The V gene is TRBV5-4, the J gene TRBJ2-2; D might be TRBD2 (6 bases). CDR3 length: 17 amino acids. The germline gives CDR1 SGHNT, CDR2 YYREEE (reference sequence). The ends were cut back, 0 bases at V and 5 bases at J, with 17 bases in the middle. The DNA for the CDR3 is TGTGCCAGCAGCTTGGCCCTAGACCCCGGGGGTACCGGGGAGCTGTTTTTT. Translation: CASSLALDPGGTGELFF.

This chain uses TRBV30 with TRBJ1-1; tentatively, D is TRBD1 (6 bases). Deletions cut 1 base from V and 4 bases from J, with 22 bases between. This CDR3 comprises 17 residues. Germline V CDR1 and CDR2: GTSNPN, SVGIG (reference sequence). The DNA of the CDR3 is TGTGCCTGGAGTGCTTCACCGGGACAAAAAACCGGCACTGAAGCTTTCTTT. Residues: CAWSASPGQKTGTEAFF.

The J gene is TRBJ1-4, the V gene TRBV19; 9 bases line up with TRBD1. V was clipped by 5 bases and J by 7 bases; unmatched bases: 17. The CDR3 consists of 18 residues. Germline CDR1 reads LNHDA; CDR2 reads SQIVND (reference sequence). The CDR3 reads CASSPGQGSIGAIEKLFF. In nucleotides, the CDR3 is TGTGCCAGTAGTCCGGGACAGGGCTCAATTGGTGCGATTGAAAAACTGTTTTTT.

A word on this clone: Other DNA sequences in the sample encode the same CDR3. This chain joins TRBV10-3 and TRBJ2-7; the match to TRBD2 covers 11 bases. V was pared by 2 bases and J by 2 bases, with 2 bases of the junction left unmatched. From germline, CDR1 is ENHRY and CDR2 SYGVKD. The CDR3 runs 15 residues. The CDR3 DNA is TGTGCCATCAGTGAGACTAGCGGGGGTACCTACGAGCAGTACTTC. Amino acid sequence: CAISETSGGTYEQYF.

The chain links TRBV9 to TRBJ1-5, with no clear D. V gave up 0 bases and J gave up 9 bases, with 10 bases separating them. The germline V gene encodes CDR1 SGDLS and CDR2 YYNGEE. CDR3 length: 13 amino acids. The CDR3 DNA reads as TGTGCCAGCAGCGTAGGAATGGAGGGGCCCCAGCATTTT. It yields the protein CASSVGMEGPQHF.

This clone was detected only a few times. The genes are TRBV9 and TRBJ1-1; D may be TRBD1 (5 bases). Trimming cost V 8 bases and J 1 base, with 15 bases left between them. In germline, CDR1 is SGDLS, CDR2 YYNGEE. This CDR3 is 14 amino acids long. CDR3 in amino acids: CASTRDSRNTEAFF. The CDR3 DNA sequence: TGTGCCAGTACAAGGGACTCTCGGAACACTGAAGCTTTCTTT.

The table lists this clone with a few counts. The chain joins TRBV11-3 to TRBJ2-2, with 16 bases matching TRBD2. Trimming took 5 bases from V and 6 from J; bases not matched to a gene: 6. The CDR3 has 17 residues. Germline-derived CDR1 and CDR2 are SGHNT and YENEEA. The CDR3: CASSPRGTSGRAGELFF. The CDR3 DNA is TGTGCCAGCAGCCCCCGCGGGACTAGCGGGAGGGCCGGGGAGCTGTTTTTT.

The V call is TRBV3-1 (or the pseudogene TRBV3-2), the J call TRBJ2-1; possibly TRBD1 for D (6 bases). Between the trimmed V and J ends, which lost 1 base and 2 bases, there was a span of 6 bases. CDR1 and CDR2 from the germline V gene are LGHDT and YNNKEL (reference sequence). The CDR3 runs to 14 residues. The CDR3 loop reads CASSQGTAYNEQFF. The DNA for the CDR3 is TGTGCCAGCAGCCAAGGGACAGCCTACAATGAGCAGTTCTTC.

In its sample, this clone was seen a few times. The rearrangement links TRBV14 to TRBJ2-2; D perhaps matches TRBD2 (5 bases). The V gene's germline CDR1 is SGHDN and CDR2 FVKESK. CDR3 size: 16 residues. V lost 2 bases to trimming and J lost 2 bases, with 12 bases between them. This CDR3 reads CASSQSEGQNTGELFF. CDR3 DNA: TGTGCCAGCAGCCAAAGTGAGGGCCAAAACACCGGGGAGCTGTTTTTT.

The chain combines TRBV21-1 with TRBJ1-1. TRBV21-1 is a documented pseudogene. The CDR3 has 13 amino acids. Here the CDR3 DNA reads TGTGCCATTCCACAGGGACTATCCACTGAAGCTTTCTTT. Translated, it gives CAIPQGLSTEAFF.

V is TRBV29-1 and J is TRBJ2-1; maybe TRBD2 (5 bases). Germline V CDR1 and CDR2: SQVTM, ANQGSEA. CDR3 length: 14 residues. V was shortened by 6 bases and J by 3 bases, with 15 bases between the two germline ends. The CDR3 loop is CSVVDSRNYNEQFF. The CDR3 DNA sequence: TGCAGCGTAGTGGACTCGAGAAACTACAATGAGCAGTTCTTC.

The chain uses TRBV7-2 and TRBJ1-4; 10 nucleotides match TRBD1. Germline CDR1 reads SGHTA; CDR2 reads FQGNSA. With V trimmed by 1 base and J by 8 bases, 4 bases remained unmatched. CDR3 size: 15 residues. This CDR3 reads CASSLGGTGEEKLFF. The CDR3 nucleotides read TGTGCCAGCAGCTTAGGGGGGACAGGGGAGGAAAAACTGTTTTTT. The variable domain in full, completed from reference TRBV7-2 and TRBJ1-4, reads GAGVSQSPSNKVTEKGKDVELRCDPISGHTALYWYRQSLGQGLEFLIYFQGNSAPDKSGLPSDRFSAERTGGSVSTLTIQRTQQEDSAVYLCASSLGGTGEEKLFFGSGTQLSVL.

This CDR3 reads CASTGAQIYEQYF. DNA of the CDR3: TGTGCCAGCACAGGGGCCCAAATCTACGAGCAGTACTTC. This chain links TRBV12-3 or TRBV12-4 with TRBJ2-7, with a tentative D call TRBD1 (6 bases). Trimming cost V 7 bases and J 3 bases, with 13 bases left between them. This CDR3 has 13 amino acids.

CDR3 region: CASSYPTSSYNEQFF. The CDR3 DNA reads as TGTGCCAGCAGCTACCCCACTAGCTCCTACAATGAGCAGTTCTTC. The chain employs TRBV3-1 (or the pseudogene TRBV3-2) and TRBJ2-1, with D possibly TRBD2 on 5 matching bases. CDR3 size: 15 residues. The germline V and J ends were trimmed by 5 bases and 0 bases, with 11 bases remaining between them. CDR1 LGHDT and CDR2 YNNKEL come from the germline V gene (reference sequence).

V is TRBV9 and J is TRBJ1-2; 7 bases line up with TRBD1. The germline V gene encodes CDR1 SGDLS and CDR2 YYNGEE. This CDR3 has 12 amino acids. J was trimmed by 8 bases and V by 3 bases; bases with no gene match: 4. CDR3 bases: TGTGCCAGCAGCGCAACAGGGGTCGGCTACACCTTC. Protein sequence: CASSATGVGYTF.

The CDR3 bases are TGTGCCACCAGTGACGGGGACAGAGATACGCAGTATTTT. Its protein product is CATSDGDRDTQYF. The chain recombines TRBV24-1 with TRBJ2-3; 7 bases align to TRBD1. CDR3 length equals 13 residues. CDR1 KGHDR and CDR2 SFDVKD come from the germline V gene. Trimming removed 4 bases from V and 5 bases from J; junction bases left unmatched: 2.

V usage is TRBV5-6 and J usage is TRBJ1-4; D ambiguous. The germline V and J ends were trimmed by 0 bases and 4 bases, with 7 bases remaining between them. The CDR3 sequence is 14 residues long. From germline, CDR1 is SGHDT and CDR2 YYEEEE. The DNA for the CDR3 is TGTGCCAGCAGCTTGGACAGAGTTAATGAAAAACTGTTTTTT. This codes for CASSLDRVNEKLFF.

V gene TRBV18 combines with J gene TRBJ2-2; 14 nucleotides line up with TRBD2. Germline trimming cut 4 bases from V and 7 bases from J; bases unmatched to any gene: 5. This CDR3 has 16 amino acids. Per the germline V gene, CDR1 is KGHSH and CDR2 is LQKENI. CDR3: CASSQGLAGEGGELFF. The CDR3 region has the DNA TGTGCCAGCTCACAGGGACTAGCGGGAGAAGGCGGGGAGCTGTTTTTT.

This chain connects TRBV11-2 to TRBJ2-3; D remains ambiguous. The V gene's germline CDR1 is SGHAT and CDR2 FQNNGV. Trimming took 5 bases from V and 4 from J, leaving 10 bases between them. There are 13 residues in the CDR3. The CDR3 region has the DNA TGTGCCAGCAGCCCACACACACCAGATACGCAGTATTTT. It is translated as CASSPHTPDTQYF.

The rearrangement uses TRBV4-2 and TRBJ2-7, with 7 nucleotides matching TRBD2. Germline CDR1 LGHNA, CDR2 YNFKEQ. The CDR3 is made up of 14 amino acids. Losses at the gene ends were 4 bases for V and 0 bases for J; bases not matched to a gene: 3. Written as DNA, the CDR3 is TGTGCCAGCAGCCCAGCGGGAAGCTCCTACGAGCAGTACTTC. It is translated as CASSPAGSSYEQYF.

This chain links TRBV7-6 with TRBJ2-5; 15 nucleotides line up with TRBD2. The CDR3 is made up of 16 amino acids. The V gene end was trimmed by 0 bases and the J gene end by 7 bases; junction bases not matched to a gene: 3. Germline loops: CDR1 SGHVS, CDR2 FNYEAQ. CDR3 protein: CASSLAGLAGGVTQYF. CDR3 coding DNA: TGTGCCAGCAGCTTAGCCGGACTAGCGGGAGGGGTGACCCAGTACTTC.